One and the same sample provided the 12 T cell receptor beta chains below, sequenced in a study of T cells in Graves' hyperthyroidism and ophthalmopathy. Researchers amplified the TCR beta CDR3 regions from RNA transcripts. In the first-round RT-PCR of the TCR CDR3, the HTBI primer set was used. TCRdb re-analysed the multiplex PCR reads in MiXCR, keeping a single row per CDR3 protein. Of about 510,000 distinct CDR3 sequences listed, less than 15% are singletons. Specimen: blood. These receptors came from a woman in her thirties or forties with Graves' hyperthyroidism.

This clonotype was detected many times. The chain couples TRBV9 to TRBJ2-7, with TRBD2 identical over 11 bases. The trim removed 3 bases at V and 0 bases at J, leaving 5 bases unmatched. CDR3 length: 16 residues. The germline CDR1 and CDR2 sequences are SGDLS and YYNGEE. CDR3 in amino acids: CASSATGLAASYEQYF. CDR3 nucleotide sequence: TGTGCCAGCAGCGCCACGGGACTAGCGGCCTCCTACGAGCAGTACTTC. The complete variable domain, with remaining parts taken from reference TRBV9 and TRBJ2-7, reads DSGVTQTPKHLITATGQRVTLRCSPRSGDLSVYWYQQSLDQGLQFLIQYYNGEERAKGNILERFSAQQFPDLHSELNLSSLELGDSALYFCASSATGLAASYEQYFGPGTRLTVT.

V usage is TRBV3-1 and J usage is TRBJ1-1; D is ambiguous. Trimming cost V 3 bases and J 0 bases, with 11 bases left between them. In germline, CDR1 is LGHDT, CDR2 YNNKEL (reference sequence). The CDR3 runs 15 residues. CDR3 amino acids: CASSHTGPMNTEAFF. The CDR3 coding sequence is TGTGCCAGCAGCCACACCGGGCCCATGAACACTGAAGCTTTCTTT.

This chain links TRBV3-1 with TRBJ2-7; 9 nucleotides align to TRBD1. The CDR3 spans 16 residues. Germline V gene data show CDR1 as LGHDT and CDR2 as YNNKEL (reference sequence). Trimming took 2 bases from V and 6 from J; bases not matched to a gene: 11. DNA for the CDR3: TGTGCCAGCAGCCAATCCATCGGGACAGGGCTTGCCGAGCAGTACTTC. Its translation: CASSQSIGTGLAEQYF.

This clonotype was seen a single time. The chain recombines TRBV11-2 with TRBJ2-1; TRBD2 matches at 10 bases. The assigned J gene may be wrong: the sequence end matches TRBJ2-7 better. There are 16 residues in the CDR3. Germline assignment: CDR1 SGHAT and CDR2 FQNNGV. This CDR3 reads CASSLESGRAYNEQYF. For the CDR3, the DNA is TGTGCCAGCAGCTTAGAGAGCGGGAGGGCCTACAATGAGCAGTACTTC.

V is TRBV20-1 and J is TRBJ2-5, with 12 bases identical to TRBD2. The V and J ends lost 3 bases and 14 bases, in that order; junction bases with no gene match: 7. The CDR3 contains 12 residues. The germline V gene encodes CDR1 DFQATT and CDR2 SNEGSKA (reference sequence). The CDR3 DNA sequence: TGCAGTGCTAGTCCGGGGACTAGCGGGCCCTACTTC. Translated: CSASPGTSGPYF.

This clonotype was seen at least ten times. In DNA, the CDR3 is TGTGCCAGCTCACCACGCGGAGGAGCGGGAGGGCCTGGCGGTGAGCAGTTCTTC. Residues: CASSPRGGAGGPGGEQFF. The chain couples TRBV18 to TRBJ2-1; 10 nucleotides agree with TRBD2. CDR3 length: 18 amino acids. Per germline, CDR1 KGHSH and CDR2 LQKENI. Trimming removed 1 base from V and 9 bases from J; junction bases left unmatched: 15.

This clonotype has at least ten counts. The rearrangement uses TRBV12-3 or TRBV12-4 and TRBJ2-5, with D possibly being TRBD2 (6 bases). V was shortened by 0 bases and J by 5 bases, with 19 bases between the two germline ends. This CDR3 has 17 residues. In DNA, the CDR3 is TGTGCCAGCAGTTTAGCGTTCGGCGGGATCTTAGGCGAGACCCAGTACTTC. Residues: CASSLAFGGILGETQYF.

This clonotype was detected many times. The CDR3 here is CAWSLGQGSRGYTF. The CDR3 nucleotides are TGTGCCTGGAGTCTGGGACAGGGGTCCCGTGGCTACACCTTC. J is TRBJ1-2 and V is TRBV30, with 10 bases that match TRBD1. The CDR3 extends over 14 amino acids. V shed 2 bases and J 7 bases; nucleotides not matched to a gene: 7. Germline V gene data show CDR1 as GTSNPN and CDR2 as SVGIG (reference sequence).

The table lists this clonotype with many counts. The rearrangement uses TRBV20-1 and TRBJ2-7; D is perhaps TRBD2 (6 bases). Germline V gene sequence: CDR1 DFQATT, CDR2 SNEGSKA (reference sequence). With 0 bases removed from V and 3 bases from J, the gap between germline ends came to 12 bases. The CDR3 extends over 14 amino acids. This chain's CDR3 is CSARDRDFIYEQYF. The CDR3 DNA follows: TGCAGTGCTAGAGATCGGGACTTTATCTACGAGCAGTACTTC.

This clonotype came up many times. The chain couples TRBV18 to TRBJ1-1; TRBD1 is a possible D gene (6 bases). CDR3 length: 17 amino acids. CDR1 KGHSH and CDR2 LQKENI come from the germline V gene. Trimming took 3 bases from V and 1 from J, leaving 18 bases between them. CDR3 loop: CASSPDSTHLGNTEAFF. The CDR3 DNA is TGTGCCAGCTCACCGGACAGCACCCACCTTGGGAACACTGAAGCTTTCTTT.

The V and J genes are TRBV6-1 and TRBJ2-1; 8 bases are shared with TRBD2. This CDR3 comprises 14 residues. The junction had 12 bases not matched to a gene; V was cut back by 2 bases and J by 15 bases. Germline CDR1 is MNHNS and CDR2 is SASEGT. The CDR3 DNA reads TGTGCCAGCAGTGAAAGAAATGAAGGAGCGGGAGCGTTCTTC. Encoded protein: CASSERNEGAGAFF.

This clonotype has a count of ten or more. Written as DNA, the CDR3 is TGCAGCGTTAATAGACCGGGACAGGGGGCGGTAGATACGCAGTATTTT. This encodes CSVNRPGQGAVDTQYF. The chain uses TRBV29-1 and TRBJ2-3; 12 bases match TRBD1. J lost 5 bases, V lost 5 bases, and 11 bases had no gene match. The CDR3 sequence is 16 residues long. Germline V gene sequence: CDR1 SQVTM, CDR2 ANQGSEA.